This T cell receptor beta chain was sequenced for a study of Tregs in tolerant kidney transplant recipients. As regards this clone: Its antigen is as yet unknown.

Study-wide points: The small number of patients limits these findings pending further validation.

TCRdb keeps only in-frame clones here, not all; method: immunoSEQ multiplex PCR. Among about 240,000 clones listed, roughly 84% were seen once. The specimen sequenced was CD4+ T cells from blood. This receptor was identified in a human donor in good health.

The CDR3 region is CASGTGGPWDEQYF. CDR3 nucleotide sequence: TGTGCCAGCGGGACAGGGGGCCCTTGGGACGAGCAGTACTTC. The chain carries TRBV6-5 and TRBJ2-7, with 12 bases matching TRBD1. V shed 8 bases, J shed 5 bases, and the junction held 7 bases outside the gene matches. This CDR3 is built from 14 residues. Germline V gene data show CDR1 as MNHEY and CDR2 as SVGAGI.